These 25 T cell receptor beta chains were sequenced from one sample in a study of cytomegalovirus exposure and HLA in healthy donors. 13 Jbeta primers and 60 Vbeta primers were used for the PCR. Sequenced by immunoSEQ multiplex PCR; TCRdb stores in-frame clones only, minus some. This table has approximately 300,000 clones, 80% appearing once. Sequencing input: PBMCs. These receptors were collected from a girl aged 2 to 9 in good health and CMV-seronegative.

The J gene is TRBJ1-2, the V gene TRBV2; D gene unclear. Germline assignment: CDR1 SNHLY and CDR2 FYNNEI. The CDR3 contains 12 residues. V shed 3 bases and J shed 4 bases, with 6 bases lying between them. CDR3 DNA sequence: TGTGCCAGCAGTGACATCAGCTATGGCTACACCTTC. It specifies CASSDISYGYTF. The complete variable domain, with remaining parts taken from reference TRBV2 and TRBJ1-2, reads EPEVTQTPSHQVTQMGQEVILRCVPISNHLYFYWYRQILGQKVEFLVSFYNNEISEKSEIFDDQFSVERPDGSNFTLKIRSTKLEDSAMYFCASSDISYGYTFGSGTRLTVV.

The chain has TRBV29-1 and TRBJ2-7, with a tentative D call TRBD2 (5 bases). Trimming removed 4 bases from V and 0 bases from J, with 16 bases in between. CDR1 is SQVTM and CDR2 is ANQGSEA in the germline V gene. This CDR3 has 15 residues. The CDR3 protein is CSVVVEVGYSYEQYF. In nucleotides, the CDR3 is TGCAGCGTTGTCGTGGAGGTAGGATACTCCTACGAGCAGTACTTC.

V and J are TRBV25-1 and TRBJ2-7; 7 nucleotides line up with TRBD1. V lost 4 bases, J lost 2 bases, and 8 bases stayed unmatched. Per germline, CDR1 MGHDK and CDR2 SYGVNS. This CDR3 has 15 amino acids. The CDR3 is CASSATDRTPYEQYF. The CDR3 bases are TGTGCCAGCAGTGCCACGGACAGGACTCCCTACGAGCAGTACTTC.

This clone showed up just once. The CDR3 region is CASSPQGLDDYEQYF. DNA for the CDR3: TGTGCCAGCAGCCCCCAGGGACTAGACGATTACGAGCAGTACTTC. The V and J genes are TRBV9 and TRBJ2-7; 8 bases fit TRBD2. Germline V lookup: CDR1 SGDLS, CDR2 YYNGEE. The CDR3 covers 15 residues. V lost 4 bases to trimming and J lost 4 bases; unmatched junction nucleotides: 10. The full variable domain, in which reference TRBV9 and TRBJ2-7 provide the parts outside the CDR3, is DSGVTQTPKHLITATGQRVTLRCSPRSGDLSVYWYQQSLDQGLQFLIQYYNGEERAKGNILERFSAQQFPDLHSELNLSSLELGDSALYFCASSPQGLDDYEQYFGPGTRLTVT.

The chain has TRBV5-1 and TRBJ2-1; D not certain. Germline V gene lookup returns CDR1 SGHRS and CDR2 YFSETQ. Deletions cut 4 bases from V and 3 bases from J, with 17 bases between. The CDR3 runs 16 residues. The CDR3 loop is CASSPVRTSVYNEQFF. The CDR3 DNA reads as TGCGCCAGCAGCCCGGTTAGAACCTCCGTCTACAATGAGCAGTTCTTC.

The chain uses TRBV28 and TRBJ2-5, with D unclear. Trimming took 8 bases from V and 5 from J, leaving 9 bases between them. The CDR3 is made up of 11 amino acids. CDR1 is MDHEN, CDR2 SYDVKM, per germline. The CDR3 loop reads CASLALETQYF. The CDR3 DNA is TGTGCCAGCCTGGCCCTGGAGACCCAGTACTTC.

The chain combines TRBV6-5 with TRBJ2-7, with 8 bases lining up with TRBD1. Germline lookup yields CDR1 MNHEY and CDR2 SVGAGI. V lost 2 bases and J lost 3; bases outside the gene matches: 9. This CDR3 comprises 16 residues. CDR3 sequence (DNA): TGTGCCAGCAGTTACGGTGCCGGGACAGGCATCTACGAGCAGTACTTC. Translating gives CASSYGAGTGIYEQYF.

This chain uses TRBV6-6 with TRBJ1-2; no firm D call. Between the trimmed V and J ends, which lost 0 bases and 6 bases, there was a span of 11 bases. Germline V gene lookup returns CDR1 MNHNY and CDR2 SVGAGI (reference sequence). The CDR3 has 14 amino acids. For the CDR3, the DNA is TGTGCCAGCAGTTACTCGACCGCGAGGGATGGCTACACCTTC. As protein: CASSYSTARDGYTF.

This chain joins TRBV10-1 and TRBJ2-1; D is uncertain. Trimming pared 5 bases from V and 5 bases from J, leaving 19 bases between. Germline V gene sequence: CDR1 WNHNN, CDR2 SYGVQD (reference sequence). This CDR3 has 16 residues. The CDR3 loop reads CASSSSDGSYNNEQFF. The CDR3 DNA is TGCGCCAGCAGTTCGTCTGACGGGTCTTACAACAATGAGCAGTTCTTC.

The chain carries TRBV5-1 and TRBJ1-4, with no clear D. The germline CDR1 and CDR2 sequences are SGHRS and YFSETQ. The CDR3 runs 15 residues. With 0 bases removed from V and 5 bases from J, the gap between germline ends came to 11 bases. The CDR3 is CASSLAAAWNEKLFF. As DNA, the CDR3 is TGCGCCAGCAGCTTGGCTGCGGCCTGGAATGAAAAACTGTTTTTT. Drawing the rest from reference TRBV5-1 and TRBJ1-4, the complete variable domain is KAGVTQTPRYLIKTRGQQVTLSCSPISGHRSVSWYQQTPGQGLQFLFEYFSETQRNKGNFPGRFSGRQFSNSRSEMNVSTLELGDSALYLCASSLAAAWNEKLFFGSGTQLSVL.

A remark on this clone: The CDR3 ends on some other residue instead of the conserved phenylalanine or tryptophan, so this is likely a read error. The DNA is left out, because the CDR3 cannot be placed on it with certainty; the CDR3 is given as TCRdb lists it. This sequence joins TRBV15 and TRBJ1-1; the table assigns TRBD1, which was not confirmed against the DNA. Per the germline V gene, CDR1 is LNHNV and CDR2 is YYDKDF (reference sequence). The CDR3 is 15 residues long, ends included. The CDR3 reads CATSRGWVFGRTHRV.

This chain's CDR3 is CASTDRVLAPDNEQFF. The CDR3 DNA reads TGTGCCAGCACCGACAGGGTTTTAGCTCCGGACAATGAGCAGTTCTTC. V usage is TRBV27 and J usage is TRBJ2-1, with 7 bases that match TRBD1. The CDR3 length is 16 residues. The germline V gene has CDR1 MNHEY and CDR2 SMNVEV (reference sequence). J was trimmed by 5 bases and V by 7 bases; bases with no gene match: 14.

The CDR3 reads CAIRELGAQSAEAFF. The CDR3 DNA reads as TGTGCCATCCGAGAGTTGGGGGCGCAATCAGCTGAAGCTTTCTTT. The gene calls are TRBV10-3 and TRBJ1-1; D may be TRBD1 (6 bases). The CDR3 is made up of 15 amino acids. The V gene lost 8 bases and the J gene lost 6 bases, with 22 bases spanning the gap. CDR1 and CDR2 from the germline V gene are ENHRY and SYGVKD.

The rearrangement joins TRBV28 to TRBJ1-2, with a possible D match to TRBD1 (5 bases). From germline, CDR1 is MDHEN and CDR2 SYDVKM. This CDR3 region has 11 residues. V was shortened by 3 bases and J by 13 bases, with 12 bases between the two germline ends. The CDR3 is CASSFRQGCTF. Here the CDR3 DNA reads TGTGCCAGCAGTTTTCGGCAGGGATGCACCTTC.

The rearrangement joins TRBV5-1 to TRBJ1-1; D might be TRBD1 (6 bases). Trimming stripped 5 bases from V and 1 base from J, with 12 bases between. Germline CDR1 is SGHRS and CDR2 is YFSETQ. The CDR3 covers 14 residues. The CDR3 loop is CASSRQGSNTEAFF. The CDR3 DNA follows: TGCGCCAGCAGTAGGCAGGGGTCGAACACTGAAGCTTTCTTT.

The CDR3 sequence: CASSLIPFSGRSYEQFF. Here the CDR3 DNA reads TGTGCCAGTAGCCTCATCCCTTTTAGCGGGAGATCGTATGAGCAGTTCTTC. This chain connects TRBV19 to TRBJ2-1, with 9 bases matching TRBD2. There are 17 residues in the CDR3. Germline V gene lookup returns CDR1 LNHDA and CDR2 SQIVND (reference sequence). V dropped 6 bases and J dropped 8; count of bases not matched to a gene: 17.

The CDR3 region is CASSQEYRTTETQYF. CDR3 nucleotides: TGTGCCAGCAGCCAAGAGTATAGGACAACGGAGACCCAGTACTTC. The chain recombines TRBV4-2 with TRBJ2-5, with D tentatively TRBD1 (5 bases). Germline lookup yields CDR1 LGHNA and CDR2 YNFKEQ. The CDR3 is 15 residues long. Trimming removed 0 bases at V and 5 bases at J, with 13 bases between.

CDR3 sequence reads: CASSEAGTSWVEQYF. The CDR3 nucleotides are TGTGCCAGCAGTGAAGCCGGGACTAGCTGGGTCGAGCAGTACTTC. The chain combines TRBV2 with TRBJ2-7; 9 bases align to TRBD2. This CDR3 is 15 amino acids long. The V gene's germline CDR1 is SNHLY and CDR2 FYNNEI. V shed 0 bases, J shed 6 bases, and the junction held 6 bases outside the gene matches.

The rearrangement joins TRBV7-2 to TRBJ1-1, with 9 bases fitting TRBD1. Germline assignment: CDR1 SGHTA and CDR2 FQGNSA. This CDR3 is 14 amino acids long. J gave up 4 bases and V 1 base, and 1 base lay outside the gene matches. The CDR3 DNA reads TGTGCCAGCAGCTTAGGGGACAGGGCCACTGAAGCTTTCTTT. It yields the protein CASSLGDRATEAFF.

The chain has TRBV13 and TRBJ2-2, with 13 bases identical to TRBD2. Trimming removed 3 bases from V and 7 bases from J; junction bases left unmatched: 2. The CDR3 contains 15 residues. Germline lookup yields CDR1 PRHDT and CDR2 FYEKMQ (reference sequence). The CDR3 nucleotides read TGTGCCAGCAGCTTCGGACTAGCGGGAGTCGGGGAGCTGTTTTTT. Translating gives CASSFGLAGVGELFF.

The gene calls are TRBV10-2 and TRBJ2-5, with D perhaps TRBD2 (7 bases). CDR3 length: 18 amino acids. Germline V gene sequence: CDR1 WSHSY, CDR2 SAAADI. Trimming removed 7 bases from V and 2 bases from J, with 26 bases in between. The CDR3 nucleotides read TGCGCCAGCAAAAGGGGGGGGCTCCTCGGGGCCTTACAAGAGACCCAGTACTTC. It codes for CASKRGGLLGALQETQYF.

The genes are TRBV9 and TRBJ1-5, with D possibly TRBD1 on 5 matching bases. Per germline, CDR1 SGDLS and CDR2 YYNGEE. V was shortened by 0 bases and J by 5 bases, with 12 bases between the two germline ends. The CDR3 length is 15 residues. CDR3 coding DNA: TGTGCCAGCAGCGTAGCTGGGCAGGGCGATCAGCCCCAGCATTTT. It translates to CASSVAGQGDQPQHF.

The chain uses TRBV7-6 and TRBJ2-5; 10 bases map to TRBD2. Germline V gene sequence: CDR1 SGHVS, CDR2 FNYEAQ. V lost 2 bases, J lost 5 bases, and 5 bases stayed unmatched. This CDR3 is built from 15 residues. In nucleotides, the CDR3 is TGTGCCAGCAGCTTAACTAGCGGGACTAGGGAGACCCAGTACTTC. Encoded protein: CASSLTSGTRETQYF.

The rearrangement joins TRBV28 to TRBJ2-1, with a possible D match to TRBD2 (6 bases). The germline gives CDR1 MDHEN, CDR2 SYDVKM. With 7 bases removed from V and 2 bases from J, the gap between germline ends came to 18 bases. The CDR3 length is 16 residues. The CDR3 sequence: CASTLGSGGAYNEQFF. The CDR3 nucleotides are TGTGCCAGCACCCTCGGGTCGGGCGGGGCCTACAATGAGCAGTTCTTC.

This clone occurred a few times. This chain connects TRBV10-3 to TRBJ1-6, with D tentatively TRBD1 (5 bases). Between the trimmed V and J ends, which lost 7 bases and 7 bases, there was a span of 20 bases. Germline CDR1 reads ENHRY; CDR2 reads SYGVKD. The CDR3 is made up of 16 amino acids. The CDR3 protein is CAITSGAWEPNSPLHF. In DNA, the CDR3 is TGTGCCATCACCAGCGGGGCCTGGGAACCGAATTCACCCCTCCACTTT.